This T cell receptor (beta chain) appears in the sequencing data of a study of blood T cell repertoires in COVID-19 (dated by TCRdb to 2020 to 2021). In terms of the full investigation: Samples from collaborators originated in the United States, Italy and Spain and spanned both the acute and convalescent phases of COVID-19. Where HLA class I and class II types were available, the types were taken from metadata supplied by the sample provider, not from assay-based typing. Sample metadata almost always included a de-identified subject ID, COVID-19 status, age in years and sex. The repertoires were made available in a free public database intended to serve as a resource for research on the immune response to SARS-CoV-2. Deeply sampled blood TCRbeta repertoires from subjects exposed to, actively infected with, or recovered from COVID-19 were included in the dataset. Samples were obtained from the ongoing ImmuneRACE study (first 160 participants) and from about 1,300 subjects provided by 6 global collaborators. The prospective study material was composed of cDNA or gDNA derived from T cells, B-cell-depleted T cells, or PBMCs.

Whole blood was collected in K2EDTA tubes by collaborating institutions according to the institutions' own protocols. Collaborator samples were shipped for TCRbeta analysis as frozen whole blood, isolated PBMCs, or DNA extracted from either sample type. The CDR3 covers 12 residues, taking in both the cysteine and the phenylalanine. Of all the DNA, just the CDR3 is kept, 36 bases in frame from base 1. V loses 11 bases, J loses 5 bases, and the germline ends lie 15 bases apart. CDR1 and CDR2, per the germline V gene (reference sequence), are LNHDA and SQIVND. TCRbeta CDR3 regions were amplified from genomic DNA by means of the immunoSEQ Assay, a bias-controlled multiplex PCR. In the source study's methods: Within the assay, amplification of reference gene primers was used to estimate how many nucleated cells each sample contained. To quantify the absolute abundance of each unique TCRbeta CDR3 rearrangement, sequence reads were collapsed and filtered. For each sample, productive Simpson clonality was calculated by taking the square root of Simpson's diversity index across productive rearrangements. TCRdb took over this immuneACCESS table, retaining in-frame rearrangements with V and J assigned. Such tables are incomplete; in checked studies, under half of the missing clones stem from an unresolved V gene, and the remainder is unexplained. The D gene and trimming were derived from the DNA, and the V and J assignments and clone size from that table. Counted in this sample were 300,000 or so clones; roughly 86% of them appeared once. Together, the top ten hold 1.5% to 2% of the sample.

Results and caveats for the whole study, not just this receptor: Clinical and demographic metadata were provided uncurated, with the amount varying by source and participant.

In regard to this clone: Its binding antigen is unknown. There are no base qualities to consult, and no much larger clone falls within one base.

The TCR sequence derives from a woman in her forties or fifties with acute or convalescent COVID-19. The V and J genes are TRBV19 and TRBJ2-5; perhaps TRBD1 is the D gene, with 6 bases matching. The sample was peripheral blood. DNA sequence: TGTGCCTCAGGGGCCCTCGGGGAGACCCAGTACTTC. Translated, this is CASGALGETQYF.